The clone carrying this T cell receptor beta chain was seen a handful of times. Its antigen remains unidentified. V was clipped by 5 bases and J by 7 bases, with 8 bases between them. This CDR3 region has 10 residues. Per germline, CDR1 DFQATT and CDR2 SNEGSKA (reference sequence). The sample comes from a study of beta chain features in type 1 diabetes. Study findings and constraints: TCRB CDR3 length was moderately but significantly reduced in all four CD4+ subsets of Type 1 diabetes patients. Type 1 diabetes patients showed fewer insertions and more deletions at VDJ junctions.

Since all of the isolated RNA was reverse transcribed, expressed TCRB transcripts were what got sequenced. The method was immunoSEQ multiplex PCR; TCRdb's version includes in-frame clones alone and lacks a portion of them. The table records about 170,000 clones, approximately 8.4% of them present only once. The chain is built from TRBV20-1 and TRBJ2-5; D unclear. Sequences were obtained from central memory CD4+ T cells from blood. This clonotype was obtained from a man aged 18 to 30 with type 1 diabetes. The CDR3 nucleotides read TGCAGTGCTGCTAGAGGGACCCAGTACTTC. Encoded protein: CSAARGTQYF.